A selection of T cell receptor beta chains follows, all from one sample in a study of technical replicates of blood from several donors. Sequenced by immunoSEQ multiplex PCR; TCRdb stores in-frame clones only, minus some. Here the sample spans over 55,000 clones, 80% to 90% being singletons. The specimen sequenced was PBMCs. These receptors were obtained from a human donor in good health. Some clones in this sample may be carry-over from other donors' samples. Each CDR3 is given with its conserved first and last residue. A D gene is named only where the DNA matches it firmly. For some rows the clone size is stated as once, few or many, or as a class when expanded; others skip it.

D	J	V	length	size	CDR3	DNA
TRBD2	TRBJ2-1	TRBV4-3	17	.	CASSQLSSGGAGNEQFF	TGCGCCAGCAGCCAATTATCTAGCGGGGGGGCCGGTAATGAGCAGTTCTTC
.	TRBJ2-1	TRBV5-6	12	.	CASSFNYNEQFF	TGTGCCAGCAGCTTCAACTACAATGAGCAGTTCTTC
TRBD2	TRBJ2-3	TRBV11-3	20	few	CASRVQLQGGRAYVTDTQYF	TGTGCCAGCAGGGTTCAGCTGCAGGGCGGGAGGGCCTATGTAACAGATACGCAGTATTTT
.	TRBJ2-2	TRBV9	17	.	CASSVQGEIPNTGELFF	TGTGCCAGCAGCGTCCAGGGTGAAATCCCTAACACCGGGGAGCTGTTTTTT
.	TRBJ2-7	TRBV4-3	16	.	CASSQERTLGGAEQYF	TGCGCCAGCAGCCAAGAACGGACCCTCGGCGGGGCCGAGCAGTACTTC
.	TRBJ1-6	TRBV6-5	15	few	CASSYEEGLGSPLHF	TGTGCCAGCAGTTACGAGGAGGGGTTGGGTTCACCCCTCCACTTT
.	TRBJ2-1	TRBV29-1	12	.	CSVAEGVGEQFF	TGCAGCGTTGCTGAGGGGGTTGGGGAGCAGTTCTTC
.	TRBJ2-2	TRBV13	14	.	CASSARSGTGELFF	TGTGCCAGCAGCGCTAGGTCGGGGACCGGGGAGCTGTTTTTT
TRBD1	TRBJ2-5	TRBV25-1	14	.	CASSDRTGTGTQYF	TGTGCCAGCAGTGACCGGACAGGGACAGGGACCCAGTACTTC
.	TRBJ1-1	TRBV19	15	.	CASDHRSGRNTEAFF	TGTGCCAGCGACCACCGGTCGGGAAGGAACACTGAAGCTTTCTTT
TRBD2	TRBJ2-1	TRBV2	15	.	CASSDLAGVFNEQFF	TGTGCCAGCAGTGATTTAGCGGGAGTTTTCAATGAGCAGTTCTTC
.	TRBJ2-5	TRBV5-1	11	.	CASSREETQYF	TGCGCCAGCAGCCGGGAGGAGACCCAGTACTTC
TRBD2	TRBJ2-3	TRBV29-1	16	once	CSVVGLNGRAGDTQYF	TGCAGCGTTGTGGGCCTCAACGGGAGGGCCGGGGATACGCAGTATTTT
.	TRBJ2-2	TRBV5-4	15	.	CASSPSGANTGELFF	TGTGCCAGCAGCCCGTCTGGAGCGAACACCGGGGAGCTGTTTTTT
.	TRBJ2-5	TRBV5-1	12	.	CASSLAGETQYF	TGCGCCAGCAGCTTGGCCGGGGAGACCCAGTACTTC
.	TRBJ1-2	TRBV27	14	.	CASSLGSGFGGYTF	TGTGCCAGCAGTTTAGGGTCAGGGTTCGGTGGCTACACCTTC
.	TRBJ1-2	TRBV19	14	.	CASSMGTKVSGYTF	TGTGCCAGTAGTATGGGGACAAAAGTGTCTGGCTACACCTTC
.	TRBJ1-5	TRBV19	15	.	CASRKWGEWDQPQHF	TGTGCCAGCCGTAAATGGGGGGAATGGGATCAGCCCCAGCATTTT
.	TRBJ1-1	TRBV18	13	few	CASSVRGNTEAFF	TGTGCCAGCTCGGTCCGGGGAAACACTGAAGCTTTCTTT
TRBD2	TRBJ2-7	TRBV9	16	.	CASSPGTSGQPYEQYF	TGTGCCAGCAGCCCGGGGACTAGCGGTCAGCCCTACGAGCAGTACTTC
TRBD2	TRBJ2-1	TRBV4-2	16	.	CASSQGNGRALNEQFF	TGTGCCAGCAGCCAAGGCAACGGGAGGGCCCTCAATGAGCAGTTCTTC
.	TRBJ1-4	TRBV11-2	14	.	CASSTGRGDQKLFF	TGTGCCAGCAGCACCGGCCGGGGAGATCAAAAACTGTTTTTT
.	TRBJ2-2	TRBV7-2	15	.	CASSLNRVNTGELFF	TGTGCCAGCAGCCTAAACAGGGTGAACACCGGGGAGCTGTTTTTT
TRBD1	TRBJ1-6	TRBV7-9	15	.	CASSTEGAKNSPLHF	TGTGCCAGCAGCACAGAGGGGGCCAAGAATTCACCCCTCCACTTT
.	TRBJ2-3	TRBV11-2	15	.	CASSWRDPPTDTQYF	TGTGCCAGCAGCTGGCGGGACCCCCCCACAGATACGCAGTATTTT
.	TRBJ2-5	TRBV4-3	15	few	CASSQDRGGQETQYF	TGCGCCAGCAGCCAAGACAGGGGAGGGCAGGAGACCCAGTACTTC
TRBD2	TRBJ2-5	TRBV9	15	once	CASRKSGRKQETQYF	TGTGCCAGCAGAAAAAGCGGGAGAAAACAAGAGACCCAGTACTTC
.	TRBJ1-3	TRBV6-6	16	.	CASSYSRAALSDTIYF	TGTGCCAGCAGTTACTCCAGGGCAGCCCTGTCGGACACCATATATTTT
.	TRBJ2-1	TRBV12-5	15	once	CASGTSQAPYNEQFF	TGTGCTAGTGGTACCTCGCAGGCACCCTACAATGAGCAGTTCTTC
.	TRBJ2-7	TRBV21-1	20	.	CASSKAVGGIELLHSYEQYF	TGTGCCAGCAGCAAAGCTGTAGGAGGAATCGAGCTCCTCCACTCCTACGAGCAGTACTTC
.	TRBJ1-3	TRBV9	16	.	CASSVDSKNSGNTIYF	TGTGCCAGCAGCGTAGACAGCAAAAACTCTGGAAACACCATATATTTT
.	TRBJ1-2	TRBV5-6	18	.	CASSLVGTTLWGNYGYTF	TGTGCCAGCAGCTTGGTCGGGACAACGCTCTGGGGGAACTATGGCTACACCTTC
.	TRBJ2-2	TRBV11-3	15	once	CASSRGIVNTGELFF	TGTGCCAGCAGCAGAGGGATTGTGAACACCGGGGAGCTGTTTTTT
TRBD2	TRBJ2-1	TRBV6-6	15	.	CASSYYGGSYNEQFF	TGTGCCAGCAGTTACTATGGCGGGAGCTACAATGAGCAGTTCTTC
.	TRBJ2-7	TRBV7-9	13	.	CASSPDSTYEQYF	TGTGCCAGCAGCCCAGACAGTACCTACGAGCAGTACTTC
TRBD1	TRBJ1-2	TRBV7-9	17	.	CASSSNKGQGANYGYTF	TGTGCCAGCAGCTCTAACAAGGGACAGGGGGCTAACTATGGCTACACCTTC
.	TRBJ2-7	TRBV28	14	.	CASSSGGAGYEQYF	TGTGCCAGCAGTTCTGGGGGCGCAGGGTACGAGCAGTACTTC
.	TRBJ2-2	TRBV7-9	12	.	CASSLPLKELFF	TGTGCCAGCAGCTTACCCCTTAAGGAGCTGTTTTTT
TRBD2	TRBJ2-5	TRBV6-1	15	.	CASSEAAGGQETQYF	TGTGCCAGCAGTGAAGCAGCGGGGGGGCAAGAGACCCAGTACTTC
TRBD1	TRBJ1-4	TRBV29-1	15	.	CSVYWLGTANEKLFF	TGCAGCGTTTATTGGCTAGGGACAGCTAATGAAAAACTGTTTTTT
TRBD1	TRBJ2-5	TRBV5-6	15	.	CASSPRTGGGETQYF	TGTGCCAGCAGCCCACGGACAGGGGGCGGAGAGACCCAGTACTTC
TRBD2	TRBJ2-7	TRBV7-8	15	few	CASSPFTSGPYEQYF	TGTGCCAGCAGTCCCTTTACTAGCGGCCCCTACGAGCAGTACTTC
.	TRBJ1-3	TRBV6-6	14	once	CASMAGSTGNTIYF	TGTGCCAGCATGGCAGGATCAACTGGAAACACCATATATTTT
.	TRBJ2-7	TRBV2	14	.	CASSTWAVDYEQYF	TGTGCCAGCAGTACATGGGCAGTGGACTACGAGCAGTACTTC
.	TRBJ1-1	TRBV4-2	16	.	CASSQMGSRGNTEAFF	TGTGCCAGCAGCCAGATGGGGTCCCGGGGGAACACTGAAGCTTTCTTT
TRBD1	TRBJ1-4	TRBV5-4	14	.	CASNRRGPGEKLFF	TGTGCCAGCAACCGCAGGGGGCCCGGTGAAAAACTGTTTTTT
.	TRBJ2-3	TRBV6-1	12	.	CASSRGGDTQYF	TGTGCCAGCAGTCGAGGAGGAGATACGCAGTATTTT
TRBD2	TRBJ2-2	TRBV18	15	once	CASSEREVSTGELFF	TGTGCCAGCTCAGAGCGGGAGGTGTCCACCGGGGAGCTGTTTTTT
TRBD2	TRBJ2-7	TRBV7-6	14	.	CASSPGGRAYEQYF	TGTGCCAGCAGTCCGGGGGGGAGGGCCTACGAGCAGTACTTC
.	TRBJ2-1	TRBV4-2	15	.	CASSPLASSYNEQFF	TGTGCCAGCAGCCCGTTAGCGTCCTCCTACAATGAGCAGTTCTTC
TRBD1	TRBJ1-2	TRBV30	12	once	CAWTQGAGGYTF	TGTGCCTGGACCCAGGGGGCAGGTGGCTACACCTTC